The 26 T cell receptor beta chains reported below all come from one sample, sequenced in a study of shared clonotypes between healthy human individuals (dated by TCRdb to the early 2020s). The library was obtained by the immunoSEQ multiplex PCR assay. The immuneACCESS repertoire file appears here via TCRdb, limited to in-frame rearrangements. These files lack a portion of the clones; in checked studies, under half of the deficit traces to unresolved V genes, and the cause of the others is not known. Within this sample are 2.3 million or so clones, with more than 85% of them counted one time only. Of the sample, 0.39% falls within the top ten clones. The sequenced sample consisted of naive CD4+ T cells from PBMCs. This specimen's cell subset or site label, interpreted: CD45RA+ positively selected. These receptors were collected from a man aged 18 to 30 in good health. Some clones in this sample may be carry-over from other donors' samples.

The chain couples TRBV29-1 to TRBJ2-5; D is unclear. The J call may be incorrect, as the DNA end agrees better with TRBJ2-7. This CDR3 is built from 10 residues. Germline assignment: CDR1 SQVTM and CDR2 ANQGSEA. CDR3 sequence: CSVYSYEQYF. CDR3 DNA: TGCAGCGTTTACAGCTACGAGCAGTACTTC.

V is TRBV28 and J is TRBJ1-2; D not resolved. In germline, CDR1 is MDHEN, CDR2 SYDVKM. This CDR3 spans 16 amino acids. The V end lost 2 bases, the J end lost 8 bases, and 21 bases lay between the germline ends. The CDR3 coding sequence is TGTGCCAGCAGTTTAGGACCCGACCCGGCAGCGAGGGGCTACACCTTC. The encoded protein is CASSLGPDPAARGYTF.

The chain employs TRBV28 and TRBJ2-7; 8 positions agree with TRBD1. The CDR3 contains 14 residues. The V gene's germline CDR1 is MDHEN and CDR2 SYDVKM. The junction had 8 bases not matched to a gene; V was cut back by 6 bases and J by 4 bases. Written as DNA, the CDR3 is TGTGCCAGCAGAAAGACAGGGGTAGGTTACGAGCAGTACTTC. As protein: CASRKTGVGYEQYF. Full variable domain (remainder filled in from reference TRBV28 and TRBJ2-7): DVKVTQSSRYLVKRTGEKVFLECVQDMDHENMFWYRQDPGLGLRLIYFSYDVKMKEKGDIPEGYSVSREKKERFSLILESASTNQTSMYLCASRKTGVGYEQYFGPGTRLTVT.

V and J are TRBV7-3 and TRBJ1-2; perhaps TRBD1 as D (6 bases). V was cut by 4 bases and J by 2 bases, with 11 bases left in between. The length of the CDR3 is 14 residues. Germline CDR1 is SGHTA and CDR2 is FQGTGA. This chain's CDR3 is CASSSSTGNYGYTF. CDR3 DNA sequence: TGTGCCAGCAGCTCCTCGACAGGAAACTATGGCTACACCTTC.

This clone was observed a single time. The chain recombines TRBV30 with TRBJ2-7; D is unresolved. Trimming shortened V by 5 bases and J by 6 bases, and 29 bases separated the two germline ends. Germline CDR1 is GTSNPN and CDR2 is SVGIG (reference sequence). This CDR3 is 17 amino acids long. As DNA, the CDR3 is TGTGCCTGGGAGCCCCTTGGCCGGGCCCGAATACGTCCCGAGCAGTACTTC. Encoded protein: CAWEPLGRARIRPEQYF. The variable domain in full, with the rest retrieved from reference TRBV30 and TRBJ2-7, is SQTIHQWPATLVQPVGSPLSLECTVEGTSNPNLYWYRQAAGRGLQLLFYSVGIGQISSEVPQNLSASRPQDRQFILSSKKLLLSDSGFYLCAWEPLGRARIRPEQYFGPGTRLTVT.

The chain links TRBV4-2 to TRBJ2-2; D unresolved. Germline V gene data show CDR1 as LGHNA and CDR2 as YNFKEQ. Between the trimmed V and J ends, which lost 0 bases and 2 bases, there was a span of 4 bases. The CDR3 sequence is 14 residues long. The CDR3 DNA follows: TGTGCCAGCAGCCAAGAGATAAACACCGGGGAGCTGTTTTTT. Encoded protein: CASSQEINTGELFF.

The chain has TRBV30 and TRBJ2-5; 8 bases map to TRBD2. This CDR3 has 15 amino acids. Germline assignment: CDR1 GTSNPN and CDR2 SVGIG (reference sequence). CDR3 in DNA: TGTGCTTATACAGGGAGCGGGAGATTCCAAGAGACCCAGTACTTC. It yields the protein CAYTGSGRFQETQYF.

The V call is TRBV5-1, the J call TRBJ2-2; TRBD1 matches at 11 bases. Trimming took 5 bases from V and 4 from J; bases not matched to a gene: 4. This CDR3 is 15 amino acids long. Germline V gene data show CDR1 as SGHRS and CDR2 as YFSETQ. The CDR3 sequence is CASRPGTGGTGELFF. The CDR3 DNA follows: TGCGCCAGCAGACCCGGGACAGGGGGCACCGGGGAGCTGTTTTTT.

The chain has TRBV6-5 and TRBJ2-7; D remains unclear. Per germline, CDR1 MNHEY and CDR2 SVGAGI. The CDR3 loop spans 15 amino acids. Trimming left V 0 bases short and J 3 bases short, with 12 bases between. The CDR3 bases are TGTGCCAGCAGTTACTCGGTGGGATTCAACTACGAGCAGTACTTC. Its protein is CASSYSVGFNYEQYF.

The chain joins TRBV6-1 to TRBJ2-7, with 7 positions matching TRBD1. Unmatched junction bases numbered 19, after V lost 2 bases and J lost 6 bases. This CDR3 region has 18 residues. The germline CDR1 and CDR2 sequences are MNHNS and SASEGT. This chain's CDR3 is CASSEILRRSGGSLEQYF. In DNA, the CDR3 is TGTGCCAGCAGTGAAATCTTAAGGAGGTCAGGGGGATCCCTCGAGCAGTACTTC.

The V call is TRBV28, the J call TRBJ1-5; tentatively, D is TRBD1 (6 bases). The CDR3 is 15 amino acids. Germline V gene data show CDR1 as MDHEN and CDR2 as SYDVKM. V was cut by 4 bases and J by 7 bases, with 17 bases left in between. CDR3 bases: TGTGCCAGCAGTTCGCCAACAGGGCAGGGACAGCCCCAGCATTTT. Translation gives CASSSPTGQGQPQHF.

V usage is TRBV2 and J usage is TRBJ1-5; 12 bases fit TRBD1. Germline CDR1 and CDR2: SNHLY and FYNNEI. V dropped 7 bases and J dropped 6; count of bases not matched to a gene: 4. This CDR3 comprises 14 residues. CDR3 loop: CASTRDRGLQPQHF. In nucleotides, the CDR3 is TGTGCCAGCACGAGGGACAGGGGGCTTCAGCCCCAGCATTTT. The full variable domain, with the rest looked up from reference TRBV2 and TRBJ1-5, is EPEVTQTPSHQVTQMGQEVILRCVPISNHLYFYWYRQILGQKVEFLVSFYNNEISEKSEIFDDQFSVERPDGSNFTLKIRSTKLEDSAMYFCASTRDRGLQPQHFGDGTRLSIL.

A word on this clone: Other nucleotide sequences in the sample specify the same CDR3. The V gene is TRBV5-1, the J gene TRBJ1-2; possible D gene TRBD1, 6 bases. Germline V gives CDR1 SGHRS, CDR2 YFSETQ. V dropped 4 bases and J dropped 8 bases, with 18 bases sitting between them. The CDR3 consists of 14 residues. DNA for the CDR3: TGCGCCAGCAGCCCGGACAGAGGAGTGCGCGGCTACACCTTC. This codes for CASSPDRGVRGYTF.

The gene calls are TRBV25-1 and TRBJ1-2; TRBD1 might be the D (5 bases). The germline V and J ends were trimmed by 6 bases and 1 base, with 9 bases remaining between them. This CDR3 contains 13 residues. The germline gives CDR1 MGHDK, CDR2 SYGVNS. This CDR3 is CASRKTDNYGYTF. DNA for the CDR3: TGTGCCAGCAGAAAGACAGATAACTATGGCTACACCTTC.

The chain combines TRBV15 with TRBJ2-4; 8 nucleotides match TRBD1. This CDR3 contains 14 residues. The V segment lost 5 bases and the J segment 1 base; nucleotides outside the gene matches: 1. Germline values: CDR1 LNHNV, CDR2 YYDKDF (reference sequence). CDR3 in amino acids: CATSGDRAKNIQYF. CDR3 sequence (DNA): TGTGCCACCAGCGGGGACAGGGCCAAAAACATTCAGTACTTC.

CDR3 coding DNA: TGTGCCAGCAGCTTTGAGGGGACCGGGGAGCTGTTTTTT. This gives the protein CASSFEGTGELFF. The V gene is TRBV5-6, the J gene TRBJ2-2; D tentatively fits TRBD1 or TRBD2 (5 bases each). Germline V gene lookup returns CDR1 SGHDT and CDR2 YYEEEE. V lost 2 bases to trimming and J lost 5 bases, with 7 bases between them. This CDR3 has 13 amino acids.

The rearrangement joins TRBV4-1 to TRBJ1-2; D is uncertain. This CDR3 is built from 15 residues. CDR1 is MGHRA, CDR2 YSYEKL, per germline. V was trimmed by 1 base and J by 1 base, leaving 10 bases between them. The CDR3 is CASSQGRNSNYGYTF. The CDR3 region has the DNA TGCGCCAGCAGCCAAGGGAGGAACAGTAACTATGGCTACACCTTC.

V usage is TRBV7-6 and J usage is TRBJ1-1; tentative D call: TRBD1 (6 bases). Germline values: CDR1 SGHVS, CDR2 FNYEAQ. This CDR3 is built from 16 residues. Between the trimmed V and J ends, which lost 2 bases and 4 bases, there was a span of 17 bases. This CDR3 is CASSLFPRGEGTEAFF. CDR3 nucleotides: TGTGCCAGCAGCTTATTTCCGAGGGGGGAAGGCACTGAAGCTTTCTTT.

This chain connects TRBV7-9 to TRBJ2-2, with D unclear. CDR1 is SEHNR and CDR2 is FQNEAQ in the germline V gene (reference sequence). V was pared by 4 bases and J by 9 bases, with 6 bases between. The CDR3 covers 11 residues. The CDR3 nucleotides are TGTGCCAGCAGCTCTGGAAGGGAGCTGTTTTTT. It yields the protein CASSSGRELFF. Supplemented by reference TRBV7-9 and TRBJ2-2, the full variable domain reads DTGVSQNPRHKITKRGQNVTFRCDPISEHNRLYWYRQTLGQGPEFLTYFQNEAQLEKSRLLSDRFSAERPKGSFSTLEIQRTEQGDSAMYLCASSSGRELFFGEGSRLTVL.

This chain joins TRBV19 and TRBJ2-2; 8 bases are a match to TRBD1. V gave up 5 bases and J gave up 7 bases; unmatched junction bases: 9. CDR3 length: 15 amino acids. CDR1 and CDR2 from the germline V gene are LNHDA and SQIVND (reference sequence). The CDR3 protein is CASSVDRATHGELFF. The CDR3 DNA reads TGTGCCAGTAGTGTGGACAGGGCAACGCACGGGGAGCTGTTTTTT.

V and J are TRBV30 and TRBJ2-1; no clear D. CDR3 length equals 11 residues. Deletions cut 4 bases from V and 15 bases from J, with 16 bases between. Germline V gene lookup returns CDR1 GTSNPN and CDR2 SVGIG (reference sequence). Here the CDR3 DNA reads TGTGCCTGGAAAGTAGAACAGTTCCCGTTCTTC. This codes for CAWKVEQFPFF. Combining the CDR3 with reference TRBV30 and TRBJ2-1 gives the whole variable domain SQTIHQWPATLVQPVGSPLSLECTVEGTSNPNLYWYRQAAGRGLQLLFYSVGIGQISSEVPQNLSASRPQDRQFILSSKKLLLSDSGFYLCAWKVEQFPFFGPGTRLTVL.

V usage is TRBV29-1 and J usage is TRBJ2-5; D ambiguous. V was shortened by 4 bases and J by 1 base, with 13 bases between the two germline ends. CDR1 is SQVTM and CDR2 is ANQGSEA in the germline V gene. The CDR3 is 14 amino acids. CDR3 nucleotides: TGCAGCGTTGTGGATACGGGCGGCCAAGAGACCCAGTACTTC. This codes for CSVVDTGGQETQYF. The full variable domain, in which reference TRBV29-1 and TRBJ2-5 provide the parts outside the CDR3, is SAVISQKPSRDICQRGTSLTIQCQVDSQVTMMFWYRQQPGQSLTLIATANQGSEATYESGFVIDKFPISRPNLTFSTLTVSNMSPEDSSIYLCSVVDTGGQETQYFGPGTRLLVL.

The chain combines TRBV5-1 with TRBJ2-3; D ambiguous. V dropped 3 bases and J dropped 0 bases, with 14 bases sitting between them. Germline CDR1 SGHRS, CDR2 YFSETQ. The CDR3 runs 16 residues. In DNA, the CDR3 is TGCGCCAGCAGCTATCTTATAGGAGTTAGCACAGATACGCAGTATTTT. This codes for CASSYLIGVSTDTQYF.

Turning to this clone: The same CDR3 arises from other DNA sequences in this sample as well. V usage is TRBV29-1 and J usage is TRBJ2-3, with 9 bases fitting TRBD1. This CDR3 comprises 13 residues. V gave up 4 bases and J gave up 4 bases; unmatched junction bases: 3. CDR1 is SQVTM and CDR2 is ANQGSEA in the germline V gene. Written as DNA, the CDR3 is TGCAGCGTTGGGGGACAGGGACCAGATACGCAGTATTTT. Its translation is CSVGGQGPDTQYF.

The V and J genes are TRBV6-5 and TRBJ2-2, with D maybe TRBD2 (6 bases). Between the trimmed V and J ends, which lost 4 bases and 2 bases, there was a span of 11 bases. CDR1 and CDR2 (germline): MNHEY, SVGAGI. There are 15 residues in the CDR3. In nucleotides, the CDR3 is TGTGCCAGCAGTTCGTGGGGGGACAACACCGGGGAGCTGTTTTTT. Residues: CASSSWGDNTGELFF.

The CDR3 loop is CASKNLGTVPSIRGYTF. CDR3 sequence (DNA): TGTGCCAGTAAGAATCTCGGGACAGTTCCCTCCATTCGGGGCTACACCTTC. The chain carries TRBV19 and TRBJ1-2; 7 bases are a match to TRBD1. Trimming removed 7 bases from V and 8 bases from J; junction bases left unmatched: 22. This CDR3 comprises 17 residues. CDR1 is LNHDA, CDR2 SQIVND, per germline (reference sequence).